This T cell receptor (beta chain) was profiled in a study of CD8+ T cells in alopecia areata. As for the study in general: Treated patients swallowed 5 to 10 mg of oral tofacitinib twice daily.

CDR1 is SEHNR and CDR2 is FQNEAQ in the germline V gene (reference sequence). V shed 4 bases and J shed 6 bases, with 8 bases lying between them. The CDR3 runs 12 residues. In each case, RNA was isolated and then reverse transcribed into cDNA as the sequencing template. Data came from immunoSEQ multiplex PCR; TCRdb stores just in-frame clones and leaves some out. The sample lists more than 100,000 clones, 80% to 90% occurring once. Regarding treatment: oral pan-JAK inhibitor, 5-10 mg twice daily. The chain couples TRBV7-9 to TRBJ2-3; D unclear. This TCR came from a human donor with alopecia areata. Sample: CD8+ T cells sorted from blood, taken at approximately week 30, from a patient treated with tofacitinib. The CDR3 is CASSSGLDTQYF. CDR3 nucleotide sequence: TGTGCCAGCAGCTCGGGCCTGGATACGCAGTATTTT.